A selection of T cell receptor beta chains follows, all from one sample in a study of cytomegalovirus exposure and HLA in healthy donors. Sequencing was performed with immunoSEQ multiplex PCR; in TCRdb, only in-frame clones are kept and a portion is missing. There are about 330,000 clones in the sample; around 90% occur only once, and approximately 1.1% lies in the top ten. The sample consisted of PBMCs. These receptors were taken from a woman under 40 in good health and CMV-seropositive. Each CDR3 is given with its conserved first and last residue. D genes are given only for firm matches. Size tells how often a clone was seen (once, few, many) or the class of an expanded clone, and some rows leave it out.

J | size | V | D | DNA | CDR3
TRBJ1-6 | NA | TRBV6-4 | TRBD1 | TGTGCCAGCAGTGAAGCAGGGGGGGGACCCCTCCACTTT | CASSEAGGGPLHF
TRBJ1-4 | NA | TRBV6-1 | TRBD1 | TGTGCCAGCAGTGATCAGGGACAGGGGCCTGATTTT | CASSDQGQGPDF
TRBJ2-1 | NA | TRBV20-1 | NA | TGCAGTGCAGACCGCTACAATGAGCAGTTCTTC | CSADRYNEQFF
TRBJ2-3 | NA | TRBV9 | TRBD2 | TGTGCCAGCAGCGTCCCACTAGCGGGGGGAAGCACAGATACGCAGTATTTT | CASSVPLAGGSTDTQYF
TRBJ1-4 | NA | TRBV30 | NA | TGTGCAACCACCCCGAGACAGCCTGCTGAAAAACTGTTTTTT | CATTPRQPAEKLFF
TRBJ2-2 | NA | TRBV9 | NA | TGTGCCAGCAGCGTAGGTGGGCTGAACACCGGGGAGCTGTTTTTT | CASSVGGLNTGELFF
TRBJ2-7 | NA | TRBV6-1 | TRBD1 | TGTGCCAGCAGACGAGACAGGGACCTGTCCTACGAGCAGTACTTC | CASRRDRDLSYEQYF
TRBJ1-5 | NA | TRBV27 | NA | TGTGCCAGCAGAGGAGGGGGGATTAATCAGCCCCAGCATTTT | CASRGGGINQPQHF
TRBJ1-2 | NA | TRBV9 | NA | TGTGCCAGCAGCTTTGAACCGGAAACTTACTATGGCTACACCTTC | CASSFEPETYYGYTF
TRBJ2-1 | NA | TRBV12-2 | NA | TGTGCAAGTCGCTTAGCCAACGAACTAGCGGGAGGCCCCGAGAGCTCCTACAATGAGCAGTTCTTC | CASRLANELAGGPESSYNEQFF
TRBJ2-3 | NA | TRBV11-2 | NA | TGTGCCAGCAGCTTAGAGGACAGACGCACAGATACGCAGTATTTT | CASSLEDRRTDTQYF
TRBJ2-7 | NA | TRBV9 | TRBD1 | TGTGCCAGCAGCGCGGGGACAGGTCTCTCCTACGAGCAGTACTTC | CASSAGTGLSYEQYF
TRBJ2-7 | NA | TRBV28 | NA | TGTGCCAGCAGTGACAGGCACTACTACGAGCAGTACTTC | CASSDRHYYEQYF
TRBJ2-5 | NA | TRBV5-6 | TRBD1 | TGTGCCAGCAGCTGGGGACAGGGTTCGATTGGGACCCAGTACTTC | CASSWGQGSIGTQYF
TRBJ2-5 | few | TRBV29-1 | NA | TGCAGCGTCGGGCAGAGGGGAGAGACCCAGTACTTC | CSVGQRGETQYF
TRBJ1-4 | NA | TRBV30 | NA | TGTGCCTGGAGTGTATCCAGGGAGGTCGTAAAACTGTTTTTT | CAWSVSREVVKLFF
TRBJ2-7 | NA | TRBV5-6 | NA | TGTGCCAGCAGCGTGGGGGGTACCGACGAGCAGTACTTC | CASSVGGTDEQYF
TRBJ2-3 | NA | TRBV5-1 | TRBD1 | TGCGCCAGCTACCTAGAGACAGGGCTTGATACGCAGTATTTT | CASYLETGLDTQYF
TRBJ2-2 | NA | TRBV12-2 | NA | TGTGCAAGTCGCCCGGACGAGAACACCGGGGAGCTGTTTTTT | CASRPDENTGELFF
TRBJ2-5 | NA | TRBV30 | NA | TGTGCCTGGAGATCGGGGGCTGGGGAGACCCAGTACTTC | CAWRSGAGETQYF
TRBJ2-7 | NA | TRBV28 | TRBD2 | TGTGCCAGCAGTTTCTCGGGACTAGCGGGGTACGAGCAGTACTTC | CASSFSGLAGYEQYF
TRBJ1-1 | few | TRBV9 | NA | TGTGCCAGCAGCGTAGCGGGTCCACAGAACACTGAAGCTTTCTTT | CASSVAGPQNTEAFF
TRBJ1-1 | NA | TRBV4-1 | NA | TGCGCCAGCAGCCCGGCGATGAACACTGAAGCTTTCTTT | CASSPAMNTEAFF
TRBJ2-3 | NA | TRBV30 | TRBD2 | TGTGCCTGGAGTGTTTCGGCTAGCGGGTTTGCAGATACGCAGTATTTT | CAWSVSASGFADTQYF
TRBJ2-1 | NA | TRBV5-1 | TRBD2 | TGCGCCAGCAGCTTGGGACTAGCGGGTATCGATGAGCAGTTCTTC | CASSLGLAGIDEQFF
TRBJ2-7 | once | TRBV18 | NA | TGTGCCAGCTCACCAGGACAGACCTACGAGCAGTACTTC | CASSPGQTYEQYF
TRBJ2-3 | few | TRBV30 | NA | TGTGCCTGGAGTGTACGGAGTTTGGATACGCAGTATTTT | CAWSVRSLDTQYF
TRBJ2-1 | NA | TRBV28 | TRBD1 | TGTGCCAGCAGTTCTTGGACAGGGGTCAATGAGCAGTTCTTC | CASSSWTGVNEQFF
TRBJ1-2 | few | TRBV4-1 | NA | TGCGCCAGCAGCGGCCGTAGTACAGGGCCGAACTATGGCTACACCTTC | CASSGRSTGPNYGYTF
TRBJ1-2 | NA | TRBV28 | NA | TGTGCCAGCAGGCCAGGAGACTATGGCTACACCTTC | CASRPGDYGYTF
TRBJ2-5 | NA | TRBV13 | TRBD1 | TGTGCCAGCAGCTTGTACAGGGGGCAGACCCAGTACTTC | CASSLYRGQTQYF
TRBJ2-1 | once | TRBV11-2 | TRBD2 | TGTGCCAGCAGCACAAGCGGGGGGGCGAGCAATGAGCAGTTCTTC | CASSTSGGASNEQFF
TRBJ2-7 | NA | TRBV19 | TRBD1 | TGTGCCAGTAGCCGGACAGGGACCTACGAGCAGTACTTC | CASSRTGTYEQYF
TRBJ2-2 | NA | TRBV2 | TRBD2 | TGTGCCAGCAGTGATGGAGCGGGGGGGCCTCGCACCGGGGAGCTGTTTTTT | CASSDGAGGPRTGELFF
TRBJ2-7 | NA | TRBV6-5 | TRBD2 | TGTGCCAGCAGTTACTCGACTAGCGGCAGTCCCTACGAGCAGTACTTC | CASSYSTSGSPYEQYF
TRBJ2-6 | NA | TRBV28 | NA | TGTGCCAGCAGTGTTGAAGGGACTGGGGCCAACGTCCTGACTTTC | CASSVEGTGANVLTF
TRBJ2-1 | NA | TRBV25-1 | NA | TGTGCCAGCAGTGAATGGGACGGGGAGGCCCGATTCTACAATGAGCAGTTCTTC | CASSEWDGEARFYNEQFF
TRBJ2-5 | few | TRBV27 | NA | TGTGCCAGCAGTTTATTGGGGGAAGAGACCCAGTACTTC | CASSLLGEETQYF
TRBJ2-1 | NA | TRBV2 | NA | TGTGCCAGCAGTAAGATGGTAAACAATGAGCAGTTCTTC | CASSKMVNNEQFF
TRBJ2-1 | NA | TRBV2 | NA | TGTGCCAGCAGGACGACCTATGCGGGGCAATCCTACAATGAGCAGTTCTTC | CASRTTYAGQSYNEQFF
TRBJ2-5 | NA | TRBV18 | NA | TGTGCCAGCTCACCAATGGGCCGGACAGCCCAAGAGACCCAGTACTTC | CASSPMGRTAQETQYF
TRBJ2-4 | NA | TRBV2 | TRBD1 | TGTGCCAGCACCGAGGGCCCAGGGGGTAGTGACATTCAGTACTTC | CASTEGPGGSDIQYF
TRBJ2-7 | NA | TRBV15 | TRBD2 | TGTGCCACCAGCAGAGATAGGGGACTACCCTACGAGCAGTACTTC | CATSRDRGLPYEQYF
TRBJ2-5 | NA | TRBV19 | TRBD2 | TGTGCCAGTAGTATTGGACTAGCGGGATACGAGACCCAGTACTTC | CASSIGLAGYETQYF
TRBJ2-7 | NA | TRBV5-1 | NA | TGCGCCAGCACTCCCGGGATCGACCGCTACGAGCAGTACTTC | CASTPGIDRYEQYF
TRBJ1-2 | NA | TRBV9 | NA | TGTGCCAGCAGCGATCGGGACTCCGGGGGTGGCTACACCTTC | CASSDRDSGGGYTF
TRBJ2-7 | NA | TRBV6-6 | TRBD1 | TGTGCCAGCAGTTACGGGACAGGGGGCGTCGAGCAGTACTTC | CASSYGTGGVEQYF
TRBJ2-1 | NA | TRBV7-6 | TRBD1 | TGTGCCAGTGGACAGGGGGTACACAATGAGCAGTTCTTC | CASGQGVHNEQFF
TRBJ2-3 | NA | TRBV29-1 | NA | TGCAGCGTTTCAGGGGGCACAGATACGCAGTATTTT | CSVSGGTDTQYF
TRBJ2-7 | NA | TRBV27 | TRBD1 | TGTGCCAGCAGGAGGGGACAGGGGGCTTTCTACGAGCAGTACTTC | CASRRGQGAFYEQYF
TRBJ1-5 | NA | TRBV28 | NA | TGTGCCAGCAGCATTCAGGGCGGCAATCAGCCCCAGCATTTT | CASSIQGGNQPQHF
TRBJ2-2 | few | TRBV5-1 | NA | TGCGCCAGCAGCTTTGGCCCCAGGAATACGAACACCGGGGAGCTGTTTTTT | CASSFGPRNTNTGELFF
TRBJ2-7 | NA | TRBV27 | TRBD2 | TGTGCCAGCAGTTACTATGGGCTAGCGGGAGTCGGCCCCTACTACGAGCAGTACTTC | CASSYYGLAGVGPYYEQYF
TRBJ2-5 | NA | TRBV30 | TRBD2 | TGTGCCTGGAGTGGACCTAGCGGGGGGGCCCAAGAGACCCAGTACTTC | CAWSGPSGGAQETQYF
TRBJ2-7 | NA | TRBV4-3 | NA | TGCGCCAGCAGCCAAGAAAGGGTTTACGAGCAGTACTTC | CASSQERVYEQYF